The clone carrying this T cell receptor (beta chain) was seen many times. V was shortened by 8 bases and J by 1 base, with 14 bases between the two germline ends. The CDR3 consists of 13 residues. The germline CDR1 and CDR2 sequences are SQVTM and ANQGSEA. TCRdb processed the 5' RACE reads anew with MiXCR; each CDR3 protein has one entry. This table has 17,000 or so distinct CDR3 sequences, around a tenth appearing once. The sample comes from a study of neurological immune-mediated disorders. The sequenced material came from CD8+ T cells from blood. The chain recombines TRBV29-1 with TRBJ1-1; D not certain. The sequence was collected from a woman in her fifties or sixties in good health. The DNA of the CDR3 is TGCAGCACGGCGGGTGGGGAGAACACTGAAGCTTTCTTT. It encodes CSTAGGENTEAFF.